Below, 2 T cell receptor beta chains from the same sample are listed, as sequenced in a study of beta chain features in type 1 diabetes. Study results and limitations: Shorter TCRB CDR3s, moderately but significantly so, were found in Type 1 diabetes patients in all four CD4+ subsets.

The entirety of the isolated RNA underwent reverse transcription, so expressed TCRB transcripts were sequenced. The method was immunoSEQ multiplex PCR; TCRdb's version includes in-frame clones alone and lacks a portion of them. Of more than 550,000 clones detected, about an eighth appear once; the ten largest clones hold around 0.04%. Their antigen targets remain unknown. Material: naive CD4+ T cells from blood. These TCRs come from a young man with type 1 diabetes.

The rearrangement joins TRBV2 to TRBJ1-4, with 8 bases aligning to TRBD1. This CDR3 has 14 residues. The germline CDR1 and CDR2 sequences are SNHLY and FYNNEI. V lost 7 bases and J lost 3; bases outside the gene matches: 4. For the CDR3, the DNA is TGTGCCAGCACCAGGGGGCTGGCTAATGAAAAACTGTTTTTT. This encodes CASTRGLANEKLFF.

The CDR3 bases are TGTGCCACCAGCAGAGATTTCAAGACTAGCGGGAGTAGCCACGAGCAGTACTTC. Translation: CATSRDFKTSGSSHEQYF. The chain has TRBV15 and TRBJ2-7, with TRBD2 matching over 12 bases. V lost 0 bases, J lost 5 bases, and 11 bases stayed unmatched. The CDR3 spans 18 residues. Germline CDR1 reads LNHNV; CDR2 reads YYDKDF (reference sequence).